A selection of T cell receptor beta chains follows, all from one sample in a study of T-cell memory formation after mild COVID-19. TCRdb called the 5' RACE reads again in MiXCR, with one record for every CDR3 protein. This sample has about 620,000 distinct CDR3 sequences; roughly 18% occur once, and the top ten carry around 13%. Specimen: PBMCs or a T cell subset sorted from them (not recorded which). The receptors here all came from an adult woman who had mild COVID-19 (a few samples of this study predate the infection). Cell type and time point are not known. Each CDR3 is given with its conserved first and last residue. The order of the fields is J gene, V gene, D gene, CDR3 length, clone size, CDR3 DNA, CDR3 protein. The D gene is left open where the match is weak. The listing skips clone size in some rows; elsewhere it reads once, few, many or a size class.

>TRBJ1-6|TRBV7-6|-|16|-
TGTGCCAGCAGCCCGCCGCCACTTCCCTATAATTCACCCCTCCACTTT
CASSPPPLPYNSPLHF
>TRBJ1-1|TRBV7-9|-|11|-
TGTGCCGTTAGGGCGAACACTGAAGCTTTCTTT
CAVRANTEAFF
>TRBJ2-7|TRBV4-2|-|16|-
TGTGCCAGCAGCCAAGATCTCGAGCGGGTGAGCTACGAGCAGTACTTC
CASSQDLERVSYEQYF
>TRBJ2-7|TRBV7-8|-|14|few
TGTGCCAGCAGCTTATCTAGCGTTCCCTACGAGCAGTACTTC
CASSLSSVPYEQYF
>TRBJ1-1|TRBV4-1|TRBD1|15|few
TGCGCCAGCAGCTTGGCCGGGACAGTGAACACTGAAGCTTTCTTT
CASSLAGTVNTEAFF
>TRBJ1-5|TRBV12-3/TRBV12-4|-|13|few
TGTGCCAGCAGTTCCGGGGCACATCAGCCCCAGCATTTT
CASSSGAHQPQHF
>TRBJ2-7|TRBV20-1|-|13|-
TGCAGTGCTAGAGATGTGGGCTCCTACGAGCAGTACTTC
CSARDVGSYEQYF
>TRBJ2-5|TRBV24-1|-|17|few
TGTGCCACCAGTGACCCTCGCTCCGGGAACCGACAAGAGACCCAGTACTTC
CATSDPRSGNRQETQYF
>TRBJ1-4|TRBV4-2|-|16|-
TGTGCCAGCAGCCAAGATGGGCCCAGTGGGAATGAAAAACTGTTTTTT
CASSQDGPSGNEKLFF
>TRBJ2-5|TRBV7-9|-|13|-
TGTGCCAGCGGGCGGTCCTACCAAGAGACCCAGTACTTC
CASGRSYQETQYF
>TRBJ1-1|TRBV29-1|-|13|few
TGCAGCGTGCACGGCAGGGTGAACACTGAAGCTTTCTTT
CSVHGRVNTEAFF
>TRBJ1-1|TRBV4-3|-|15|-
TGCGCCAGCAGCCAAGATCGGGCCGGGGGCACTGAAGCTTTCTTT
CASSQDRAGGTEAFF
>TRBJ2-7|TRBV6-6|-|14|-
TGTGCCAGCAGTTATTCTACACCCTCCTACGAGCAGTACTTC
CASSYSTPSYEQYF
>TRBJ1-1|TRBV5-1|-|16|-
TGCGCCAGCAGCTCCCCCGTGGGTCGGTTGTACACTGAAGCTTTCTTT
CASSSPVGRLYTEAFF
>TRBJ2-3|TRBV5-1|TRBD2|15|-
TGCGCCAGCAGCCCCGGGGTAGCGGGGACAGATACGCAGTATTTT
CASSPGVAGTDTQYF
>TRBJ2-4|TRBV6-6|TRBD1|18|-
TGTGCCAGCAGTTACTCGGACAGGGGAGTTGGGGCCAAAAACATTCAGTACTTC
CASSYSDRGVGAKNIQYF